This T cell receptor (beta chain) appears in the sequencing data of a study of blood T cell repertoires in COVID-19. Overall study context: Sites across the United States, Italy and Spain contributed samples from acute and convalescent COVID-19.

Profiling relied on immunoSEQ multiplex PCR, and the TCRdb table lists in-frame clones only, not all of them. The sample lists 35,000 to 50,000 clones; around 82% were seen once. V lost 6 bases, J lost 0 bases, and 15 bases lay in between. The CDR3 has 15 amino acids. Germline values: CDR1 MNHNY, CDR2 SVGAGI (reference sequence). The TCR was taken from a human donor in a cohort sampled during active COVID-19. The sequenced sample consisted of peripheral blood. The V and J genes are TRBV6-6 and TRBJ2-7; a possible D gene is TRBD1 (5 bases). In nucleotides, the CDR3 is TGTGCCAGCAGCCCCCGGTCTGACAGCTCCTACGAGCAGTACTTC. Its protein product is CASSPRSDSSYEQYF.